What follows are 2 T cell receptor beta chains derived from one specimen sequenced in a study of blood T cell repertoires in COVID-19. Only in-frame clones appear in the TCRdb table, and some are missing; sequencing was by immunoSEQ multiplex PCR. The sample lists some 180,000 clones; 84% were seen once. Source material: peripheral blood. The receptor source for this set is a woman older than 75 with COVID-19, enrolled during active disease.

Only a few counts were recorded for this clone. This rearrangement joins TRBV4-2 to TRBJ1-1; D not certain. The V and J ends lost 1 base and 1 base respectively, with 10 bases between them. Germline V gene lookup returns CDR1 LGHNA and CDR2 YNFKEQ. CDR3 length: 15 amino acids. This chain's CDR3 is CASSQVASGNTEAFF. CDR3 in DNA: TGTGCCAGCAGCCAAGTGGCCAGCGGGAACACTGAAGCTTTCTTT.

This chain links TRBV27 with TRBJ2-3; perhaps TRBD2 as D (6 bases). Per the germline V gene, CDR1 is MNHEY and CDR2 is SMNVEV (reference sequence). V lost 8 bases to trimming and J lost 8 bases, with 17 bases between them. There are 13 residues in the CDR3. The CDR3 reads CASSGTRLGTQYF. CDR3 coding DNA: TGTGCCAGCTCAGGGACTCGCCTCGGTACGCAGTATTTT.